The clone carrying this TCR beta chain was seen many times. The antigen is unknown. This entry comes from a study of regulatory T cells in long-lasting Graves disease. iRepertoire HTBI primers and Arm-PCR of CDR3 regions built TCR beta libraries. TCRdb fed the multiplex PCR reads into MiXCR, producing one record per CDR3 protein. The repertoire holds fewer than 650,000 distinct CDR3 sequences, with about 15% as singletons. Findings and caveats of the study: Persistent Graves' patients showed a TCR diversity that was lower than that of newly diagnosed ones.

Time point specified: newly diagnosed GD, antithyroid drugs for less than 3 months. Following extraction of RNA from PBMCs, that RNA was used to make the TCR library. With 1 base removed from V and 6 bases from J, the gap between germline ends came to 10 bases. This CDR3 comprises 13 residues. In germline, CDR1 is LGHDT, CDR2 YNNKEL (reference sequence). In addition, the sample was reused for a study of T cells in Graves' hyperthyroidism and ophthalmopathy. From that second work: Hyperthyroidism in the patients, aged 18 to 65, was newly diagnosed and under 2 months in duration. Using the HTBI primer set, a first-round RT-PCR was run on the TCR CDR3.

The chain joins TRBV3-1 to TRBJ2-7; D is unresolved. The specimen comprised peripheral blood mononuclear cells (PBMCs), sampled at new diagnosis, from a patient treated with antithyroid drugs. The source is a young woman with Graves disease. The CDR3 loop is CASSQGSVSEQYF. The CDR3 DNA sequence: TGTGCCAGCAGCCAAGGGTCAGTGTCCGAGCAGTACTTC.